This T cell receptor beta chain was sequenced in a study of blood T cells in healthy people across ages (dated by TCRdb to the mid-2010s). General notes on the study: In model experiments, template switching captured roughly one uniquely barcoded TCR beta cDNA molecule for every two T cells. To avoid experimental bias, donors of different ages were distributed randomly across sequencing lanes. For two donors (one aged 18 to 30 and one aged 80 or older), the study analyzed two additional independent replicas of 1 million unique cDNA reads from the same blood draw. Donors were grouped into four age groups: young (average roughly 15 years), middle-aged (roughly 37), aged (around 62) and long-lived (82). To track age-related changes in TCR beta repertoire diversity, the study relied on deep sequencing normalized with unique cDNA molecular identifiers.

The receptor library was made with 5' RACE. The sequencer was an Illumina HiSeq 2500. A second 7 to 11 cycle PCR used a sample-barcoded 5' primer and a J-beta primer mix. A template-switch 5' adaptor carrying 12 random nucleotides introduced a unique molecular identifier onto each TCR beta cDNA molecule. At least 2.5 million CDR3-containing paired-end reads were obtained from each sample. First-strand cDNA was synthesized from all RNA with the Mint cDNA synthesis kit, primed by a TRBC-specific oligonucleotide. Following uracil-DNA glycosylase treatment, a first 18-cycle PCR with universal primers M1SS and BC2_uni_R was performed on all cDNA. Regarding the original processing steps: For normalization, 1 million high-quality reads, each with a distinct molecular identifier, were randomly selected from each sample. Reads with shared molecular identifiers were discarded instead of being binned into consensus sequences. MiTCR, with a Q25 quality threshold and the strictest error-elimination algorithm, was used for CDR3 identification, clonotype clustering and error correction. A nonparametric unseen species model with Euler transformation was used to estimate lower-bound total TCR beta diversity. Using fastp trimming at Q25 and MiXCR clonotype assembly, TCRdb reanalyzed the public sequencing data and kept in-frame beta chains. Every distinct CDR3 protein forms one entry, paired with its most common genes and DNA. Clone size and V and J calls follow TCRdb, not the original study. The sample table contains about a million distinct CDR3 sequences; only one count was recorded for around 48% of them. In total, the top ten clones hold about an eighth of the sample.

This clonotype has a single count. The antigen it binds to is not known. Base qualities are missing; no much larger clone stands one base away. Donors were around 37 systemically healthy Caucasian individuals from Russia aged roughly 6 to 100 years. Approximately 9.3 milliliters of peripheral blood were drawn from each donor into EDTA-treated Vacutainer tubes. Ficoll-Paque density-gradient centrifugation was used to isolate PBMCs, with at least 6 million per sample. Total RNA was extracted from PBMCs with Trizol reagent, with at least 5 micrograms obtained per sample. For every donor, an aliquot of PBMCs went through flow cytometry to measure the percentages of naive CD45RAhigh/CD27high T cells. Study-wide findings and limitations: Observed TCR beta diversity per million T cells fell roughly linearly with age, and a significant reduction was already apparent by age about 38. Since profiling was done on bulk unsorted PBMCs, naive and antigen-experienced compartments could not be conclusively compared. Estimates of total diversity from one million sequenced T cells were regarded as lower bounds and underestimates. Compared with the aged group, the long-lived group had more naive CD4+ T cells, fewer expanded clones and increased TCR diversity, a pattern suggesting age selection. Donor CMV infection status was unknown, potentially confounding age-related changes in expanded clonotypes. There was a strong correlation between observed TCR beta diversity and the percentage of naive T cells measured by flow cytometry.

Sequences were obtained from blood. The TCR sequence derives from a man aged 25-40 years in good health.

The nucleotide sequence reads TGTGCCAGCAGCGTGGATCAGACGGGTTCCTACGAGCAGTACTTC. This codes for CASSVDQTGSYEQYF. This chain joins TRBV9 to TRBJ2-7, with no reliable assignment of the D segment. From the cysteine through the phenylalanine, the CDR3 covers 15 amino acids. The retained sequence is limited to the CDR3, 45 bases, with the frame set at the first base. The germline V gene sets CDR1 to SGDLS and CDR2 to YYNGEE. V was cut back by 2 bases and J by 1 base, leaving a gap of 13 bases between them.